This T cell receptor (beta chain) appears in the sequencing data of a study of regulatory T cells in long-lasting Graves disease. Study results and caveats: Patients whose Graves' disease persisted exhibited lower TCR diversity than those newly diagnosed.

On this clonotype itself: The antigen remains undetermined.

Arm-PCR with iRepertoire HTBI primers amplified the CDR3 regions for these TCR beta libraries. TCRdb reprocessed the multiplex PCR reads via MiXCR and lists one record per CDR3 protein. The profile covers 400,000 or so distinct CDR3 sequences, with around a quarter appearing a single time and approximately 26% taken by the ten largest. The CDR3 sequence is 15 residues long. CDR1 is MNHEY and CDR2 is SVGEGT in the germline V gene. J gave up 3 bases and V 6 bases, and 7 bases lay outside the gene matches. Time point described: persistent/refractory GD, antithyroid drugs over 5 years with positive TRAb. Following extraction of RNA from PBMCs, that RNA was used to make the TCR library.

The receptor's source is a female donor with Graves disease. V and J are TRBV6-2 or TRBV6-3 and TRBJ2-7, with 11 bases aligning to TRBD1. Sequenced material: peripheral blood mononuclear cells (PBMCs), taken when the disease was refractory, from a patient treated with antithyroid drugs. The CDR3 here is CASRALGTGGYEQYF. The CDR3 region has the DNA TGTGCCAGCAGAGCATTGGGGACAGGGGGCTACGAGCAGTACTTC.